This T cell receptor beta chain was identified during a study of prognosis after radiotherapy for stage I lung cancer. At the level of the study: The study enrolled patients with stage I non-small cell lung cancer between April 2018 and 2019. Radiotherapy took the form of SBRT (3 to 5 fractions) with a biologically effective dose of at least 100 Gy. Therapy that ran concurrently with stereotactic body radiotherapy was given to no patient.

The blood draw at each of two time points yielded around 6.2 milliliters of peripheral blood. As regards this clonotype: This likely stems from a read error, as it lies one base from a far larger clone.

Germline V CDR1 and CDR2: SGHKS, YYEKEE (reference sequence). The CDR3 length is 15 residues. The study amplified the TCR beta CDR3 region from genomic DNA. This amplification was carried out by two rounds of multiplex PCR. The first round of PCR was done with primers that matched each TRBV and TRBJ gene. MiXCR, run by TCRdb on the multiplex PCR reads, gives a single entry per CDR3 protein. The table lists 38,000 or so distinct CDR3 sequences, approximately 25% of them singletons. Sequencing was performed on PBMCs, taken before or after stereotactic body radiation therapy (not recorded which). The rearrangement links TRBV5-5 to TRBJ1-2, with 10 bases aligning to TRBD1. This clonotype was obtained from a donor at least 50 years old with non-small cell lung cancer. The CDR3 loop is CANSLRQGARDGYTF. DNA for the CDR3: TGCGCCAACAGCTTGCGACAGGGGGCGAGGGATGGCTACACCTTC. Full variable domain (outside the CDR3, taken from reference TRBV5-5 and TRBJ1-2): DAGVTQSPTHLIKTRGQQVTLRCSPISGHKSVSWYQQVLGQGPQFIFQYYEKEERGRGNFPDRFSARQFPNYSSELNVNALLLGDSALYLCANSLRQGARDGYTFGSGTRLTVV.